The present entry profiles one T cell receptor beta chain with its context. The target antigen is unknown. Researchers ran the PCR with 60 Vbeta and 13 Jbeta primers. Clones were read by immunoSEQ multiplex PCR, and TCRdb kept only the in-frame ones, dropping some. The sample shows approximately 140,000 clones, roughly three quarters of them seen only once. The sample comes from a study of cytomegalovirus exposure and HLA in healthy donors. General study results and limits: Rarity marked most TCR sequences, yet some public TCRs occurred in many donors. Later on, an analysis showed TCR association rates differing by HLA locus, with DRB1 the most and HLA-C the fewest. The productive fraction for most TCR beta V segments was about 90% or about 30% in an earlier analysis. Excluded: some indistinguishable V segments such as TRBV6-2 and TRBV6-3.

Germline loops: CDR1 SNHLY, CDR2 FYNNEI. The CDR3 length is 16 residues. J gave up 6 bases and V 8 bases, and 12 bases lay outside the gene matches. The sequence came from a woman aged 50 to 60 in good health and CMV-seronegative. Sequencing was done on a sample of PBMCs. The chain is built from TRBV2 and TRBJ2-1, with 11 bases lining up with TRBD2. CDR3 coding DNA: TGTGCCAGCCTGGCGCTATTAGCGGGGGGGCGCAATGAGCAGTTCTTC. It yields the protein CASLALLAGGRNEQFF. Based on the CDR3 plus reference TRBV2 and TRBJ2-1, the full variable domain is EPEVTQTPSHQVTQMGQEVILRCVPISNHLYFYWYRQILGQKVEFLVSFYNNEISEKSEIFDDQFSVERPDGSNFTLKIRSTKLEDSAMYFCASLALLAGGRNEQFFGPGTRLTVL.